This T cell receptor beta chain emerged from a study of blood T cells in healthy people across ages. For the second PCR, which ran for roughly 7 to 11 cycles, a sample-barcoded 5' primer and a J-beta primer mix were used. From the 5' RACE reads, TCRdb called clonotypes with MiXCR, one entry per CDR3 protein. The sample lists around 780,000 distinct CDR3 sequences; 20% to 30% were seen once. This clonotype was observed a handful of times. This CDR3 contains 17 residues. Germline CDR1 is SGHRS and CDR2 is YFSETQ. These data were likewise used in another study, on T cells of mothers and their children.

Specimen: blood. This clonotype was obtained from a boy between 10 and 17 years old in good health. This chain links TRBV5-1 with TRBJ2-5, with D perhaps TRBD1 or TRBD2 (7 bases each). The DNA end favors TRBJ2-7, so the J call may be wrong. The CDR3 reads CASSLQGGPNTFYEQYF. CDR3 bases: TGCGCCAGCAGCCTGCAGGGGGGGCCCAATACCTTCTACGAGCAGTACTTC.